One and the same sample provided the 27 T cell receptor beta chains below, sequenced in a study of CD8 T cells in ankylosing spondylitis. Notes on the study in general: Blood of patients with ankylosing spondylitis appeared to be characterized by a TCR beta motif of seven or eight highly homologous variants.

MiXCR, run by TCRdb on the 5' RACE reads, gives a single entry per CDR3 protein. The data hold about 540,000 distinct CDR3 sequences, with approximately 12% observed a single time. These TCRs are of unknown antigen specificity. The material sequenced was blood, either unsorted or a sorted T cell fraction (not recorded which). The receptor source for this set is a male donor with ankylosing spondylitis.

This clonotype was detected only a few times. The chain links TRBV20-1 to TRBJ2-3; TRBD1 aligns across 10 bases. Germline assignment: CDR1 DFQATT and CDR2 SNEGSKA (reference sequence). The CDR3 covers 17 residues. The J segment lost 6 bases and the V segment lost 6 bases, leaving 18 bases of the junction unmatched. This CDR3 is CSAFRRDRGSSLDTQYF. CDR3 nucleotides: TGCAGTGCCTTTAGACGGGACAGGGGATCGAGCCTCGATACGCAGTATTTT.

This clonotype was counted a few times. The chain employs TRBV7-8 and TRBJ2-5; 12 bases agree with TRBD1. Germline CDR1 is SGHVS and CDR2 is FQNEAQ. Trimming removed 5 bases from V and 5 bases from J; junction bases left unmatched: 6. The CDR3 contains 15 residues. The CDR3 sequence is CASSPRDRGLETQYF. The CDR3, as DNA: TGTGCCAGCAGCCCTCGGGACAGGGGGCTGGAGACCCAGTACTTC.

The chain couples TRBV6-1 to TRBJ1-2; no clear D. Germline lookup yields CDR1 MNHNS and CDR2 SASEGT. CDR3 length equals 13 residues. Trimming shortened V by 0 bases and J by 5 bases, and 7 bases separated the two germline ends. Here the CDR3 reads CASSEARVYGYTF. DNA for the CDR3: TGTGCCAGCAGTGAAGCGAGGGTATATGGCTACACCTTC.

This clonotype was recorded a few times. The rearrangement links TRBV20-1 to TRBJ2-1, with TRBD2 identical over 8 bases. The junction had 9 bases not matched to a gene; V was cut back by 5 bases and J by 3 bases. CDR1 and CDR2 (germline): DFQATT, SNEGSKA (reference sequence). The CDR3 runs to 15 residues. CDR3: CSAGKRERSYNEQFF. CDR3 in DNA: TGCAGTGCTGGGAAGCGGGAGAGGAGCTACAATGAGCAGTTCTTC.

The CDR3 spells CSARDGGRINEQFF. DNA for the CDR3: TGCAGTGCTAGAGATGGGGGGAGAATAAATGAGCAGTTCTTC. The J gene is TRBJ2-1, the V gene TRBV20-1; D perhaps matches TRBD2 (6 bases). The V gene's germline CDR1 is DFQATT and CDR2 SNEGSKA (reference sequence). V lost 0 bases to trimming and J lost 7 bases, with 13 bases between them. This CDR3 is built from 14 residues.

The chain employs TRBV5-1 and TRBJ1-5; D perhaps matches TRBD1 (5 bases). CDR1 is SGHRS and CDR2 is YFSETQ in the germline V gene. The CDR3 length is 17 residues. Trimming took 0 bases from V and 5 from J, leaving 18 bases between them. The CDR3 sequence: CASSLAPAGGSDQPQHF. In DNA, the CDR3 is TGCGCCAGCAGCTTGGCCCCAGCGGGGGGGTCGGATCAGCCCCAGCATTTT.

The rearrangement uses TRBV3-1 and TRBJ2-4, with a weak D call TRBD2 (5 bases). The CDR3 runs 13 residues. CDR1 and CDR2 from the germline V gene are LGHDT and YNNKEL (reference sequence). V was cut by 2 bases and J by 15 bases, with 17 bases left in between. DNA for the CDR3: TGTGCCAGCAGCCAACTGTCCGACTATGTTCCGTACTTC. It specifies CASSQLSDYVPYF.

In this sample, this clonotype turned up a few times. This chain uses TRBV20-1 with TRBJ2-3; TRBD2 agrees at 9 bases. The CDR3 totals 15 residues. The germline CDR1 and CDR2 sequences are DFQATT and SNEGSKA (reference sequence). Trimming at V came to 3 bases and at J to 1 base, leaving 5 bases not matched to a gene. The CDR3 here is CSARVGGRGTDTQYF. The CDR3 DNA reads TGCAGTGCTAGGGTCGGCGGGAGGGGCACAGATACGCAGTATTTT.

The chain couples TRBV4-2 to TRBJ2-3; 10 positions agree with TRBD2. The CDR3 is made up of 17 amino acids. The germline V gene has CDR1 LGHNA and CDR2 YNFKEQ. V dropped 2 bases and J dropped 0; count of bases not matched to a gene: 5. The CDR3 bases are TGTGCCAGCAGCCAACTCCTAGCGGGAGCTAGCACAGATACGCAGTATTTT. It encodes CASSQLLAGASTDTQYF.

J is TRBJ1-2 and V is TRBV7-6; possible D gene TRBD1, 6 bases. V was clipped by 5 bases and J by 1 base, with 20 bases between them. The CDR3 loop spans 17 amino acids. CDR1 and CDR2 (germline): SGHVS, FNYEAQ. For the CDR3, the DNA is TGTGCCAGCAGCCCCCAACAGGGAACCTCCAATAACTATGGCTACACCTTC. Translating gives CASSPQQGTSNNYGYTF.

This chain uses TRBV12-3 or TRBV12-4 with TRBJ1-4; TRBD1 is a possible D gene (5 bases). The CDR3 is made up of 15 amino acids. The germline V and J ends were trimmed by 7 bases and 4 bases, with 16 bases remaining between them. The CDR3 nucleotides are TGTGCCAGCACCGTGCCGGGACTAGATAATGAAAAACTGTTTTTT. This sequence encodes CASTVPGLDNEKLFF.

This clonotype was recorded a few times. The chain has TRBV3-1 and TRBJ2-5; D tentatively reads TRBD1 or TRBD2 (5 bases each). Germline CDR1 reads LGHDT; CDR2 reads YNNKEL (reference sequence). V was cut by 0 bases and J by 2 bases, with 10 bases left in between. The CDR3 is 15 amino acids. CDR3 nucleotide sequence: TGTGCCAGCAGCCAAGAGGGGGTGATACAAGAGACCCAGTACTTC. Its translation: CASSQEGVIQETQYF.

This clonotype was seen a few times. The genes are TRBV5-1 and TRBJ2-7; 11 nucleotides agree with TRBD2. Germline assignment: CDR1 SGHRS and CDR2 YFSETQ. CDR3 length equals 14 residues. V shed 5 bases and J 6 bases; nucleotides not matched to a gene: 7. The CDR3 is CASSMTSGVSEQYF. The CDR3 DNA is TGCGCCAGCAGTATGACTAGCGGGGTTTCCGAGCAGTACTTC.

A few counts support this clonotype. The chain is built from TRBV29-1 and TRBJ2-5; 9 nucleotides agree with TRBD1. CDR1 is SQVTM, CDR2 ANQGSEA, per germline. The CDR3 contains 12 residues. The CDR3 bases are TGCAGTTTACAGGGGGCTACAGAGACCCAGTACTTC. Encoded protein: CSLQGATETQYF.

CDR3 residues: CASSFQGGEETQYF. CDR3 bases: TGCGCCAGCAGTTTTCAGGGGGGGGAAGAGACCCAGTACTTC. V is TRBV5-1 and J is TRBJ2-5; D tentatively fits TRBD1 or TRBD2 (7 bases each). This CDR3 has 14 amino acids. The germline V and J ends were trimmed by 5 bases and 3 bases, with 14 bases remaining between them. Per the germline V gene, CDR1 is SGHRS and CDR2 is YFSETQ.

V and J are TRBV10-3 and TRBJ1-2; possibly TRBD1 for D (6 bases). The germline V gene has CDR1 ENHRY and CDR2 SYGVKD. V was clipped by 3 bases and J by 6 bases, with 11 bases between them. The CDR3 spans 13 residues. CDR3 protein: CAISEGGQDGYTF. In DNA, the CDR3 is TGTGCCATCAGTGAAGGGGGGCAGGATGGCTACACCTTC.

A word on this clonotype: It is likely a read error, because the conserved phenylalanine at the end of the CDR3 is missing. The rearrangement joins TRBV7-8 to TRBJ2-4, with D possibly being TRBD1 (5 bases). The CDR3 sequence is 13 residues long. Germline CDR1 SGHVS, CDR2 FQNEAQ. Trimming removed 5 bases from V and 5 bases from J, with 10 bases in between. CDR3 protein: CASSQGAQNIQYI. CDR3 bases: TGTGCCAGCAGCCAGGGCGCTCAAAACATTCAGTACATC.

This clonotype was seen at least ten times. The chain joins TRBV20-1 to TRBJ1-5; a possible D gene is TRBD1 (6 bases). CDR1 and CDR2 from the germline V gene are DFQATT and SNEGSKA (reference sequence). Trimming took off 6 bases at V and 5 bases at J, with 11 bases between the two ends. The CDR3 runs 12 residues. CDR3: CSAVDRDQPQHF. CDR3 bases: TGCAGTGCAGTGGACAGAGATCAGCCCCAGCATTTT.

This clonotype was detected a few times. The chain links TRBV19 to TRBJ2-5; no clear D gene. Germline-derived CDR1 and CDR2 are LNHDA and SQIVND (reference sequence). The CDR3 sequence is 13 residues long. V dropped 3 bases and J dropped 4 bases, with 9 bases sitting between them. The CDR3 region is CASSIDVLETQYF. CDR3 DNA sequence: TGTGCCAGTAGTATCGATGTCTTAGAGACCCAGTACTTC.

This clonotype was counted a few times. The chain recombines TRBV30 with TRBJ1-2; D might be TRBD1 (6 bases). Trimming removed 3 bases from V and 4 bases from J, with 15 bases in between. There are 14 residues in the CDR3. Germline V lookup: CDR1 GTSNPN, CDR2 SVGIG (reference sequence). CDR3 residues: CAWRDGGGSYGYTF. The CDR3 region has the DNA TGTGCCTGGAGGGATGGGGGCGGTTCCTATGGCTACACCTTC.

A few counts support this clonotype. The V and J genes are TRBV5-1 and TRBJ2-1; 7 bases line up with TRBD1. The CDR3 runs to 14 residues. V lost 4 bases to trimming and J lost 5 bases; unmatched junction nucleotides: 6. Germline V CDR1 and CDR2: SGHRS, YFSETQ. The CDR3 DNA sequence: TGCGCCAGCAGCGGAATCAGGGGGAACAATGAGCAGTTCTTC. Residues: CASSGIRGNNEQFF. Complete variable domain (other parts from reference TRBV5-1 and TRBJ2-1): KAGVTQTPRYLIKTRGQQVTLSCSPISGHRSVSWYQQTPGQGLQFLFEYFSETQRNKGNFPGRFSGRQFSNSRSEMNVSTLELGDSALYLCASSGIRGNNEQFFGPGTRLTVL.

The chain recombines TRBV2 with TRBJ1-5; 11 bases are shared with TRBD1. Germline-derived CDR1 and CDR2 are SNHLY and FYNNEI. V trimming: 6 bases; J trimming: 6 bases; junction bases outside the gene matches: 10. This CDR3 comprises 16 residues. The CDR3 protein is CASSADGQGAGQPQHF. The CDR3 DNA reads as TGTGCCAGCAGCGCCGACGGACAGGGGGCTGGTCAGCCCCAGCATTTT.

The table lists this clonotype with a few counts. V and J are TRBV12-3 or TRBV12-4 and TRBJ1-1; possibly TRBD1 for D (5 bases). With 3 bases removed from V and 5 bases from J, the gap between germline ends came to 10 bases. The CDR3 is made up of 13 amino acids. This CDR3 is CASSLGPLTEAFF. The CDR3 nucleotides are TGTGCCAGCAGTTTGGGACCACTAACTGAAGCTTTCTTT.

The sample holds many counts of this clonotype. The chain has TRBV5-1 and TRBJ2-6; D not resolved. The CDR3 loop spans 15 amino acids. V was pared by 0 bases and J by 3 bases, with 7 bases between. The germline V gene has CDR1 SGHRS and CDR2 YFSETQ. The CDR3 sequence: CASSLDGSGANVLTF. Here the CDR3 DNA reads TGCGCCAGCAGCTTGGACGGAAGTGGGGCCAACGTCCTGACTTTC.

This clonotype was seen repeatedly, ten times or more. CDR3 residues: CSSKRRGPQPQHF. DNA for the CDR3: TGCAGTTCTAAGCGGAGGGGGCCTCAGCCCCAGCATTTT. The V call is TRBV20-1, the J call TRBJ1-5; 7 bases line up with TRBD1. The CDR3 consists of 13 residues. Germline CDR1 reads DFQATT; CDR2 reads SNEGSKA (reference sequence). The ends lost 8 bases at V and 6 bases at J; junction bases unmatched: 10.

The CDR3: CASSLETGRSEAFF. Written as DNA, the CDR3 is TGTGCCAGCAGCTTAGAGACAGGGCGGAGTGAAGCTTTCTTT. The chain joins TRBV11-3 to TRBJ1-1, with 7 bases identical to TRBD1. The germline V gene encodes CDR1 SGHNT and CDR2 YENEEA. This CDR3 is 14 amino acids long. V gave up 0 bases and J gave up 7 bases; unmatched junction bases: 5.

A few counts support this clonotype. This chain joins TRBV10-2 and TRBJ2-1; D may be TRBD1 or TRBD2 (7 bases each). There are 15 residues in the CDR3. Germline-derived CDR1 and CDR2 are WSHSY and SAAADI. Between the trimmed V and J ends, which lost 10 bases and 7 bases, there was a span of 23 bases. CDR3 protein: CATISTGRGRNEQFF. DNA for the CDR3: TGCGCCACCATTTCGACAGGGAGGGGTAGGAATGAGCAGTTCTTC.